What follows are 8 T cell receptor beta chains derived from one specimen sequenced in a study of cytomegalovirus exposure and HLA in healthy donors. 60 Vbeta and 13 Jbeta primers were used in PCR. Measured with immunoSEQ multiplex PCR; TCRdb has only the in-frame clones, and not every one. Seen here are about 130,000 clones, around 68% observed once, and the top ten hold approximately 3.9%. Sample: PBMCs. These receptors originate from a man aged 35 to 55 in good health and CMV-seropositive.

A single count supports this clone. This chain links TRBV27 with TRBJ1-2, with D perhaps matching TRBD1 (5 bases). The CDR3 is made up of 13 amino acids. V lost 8 bases, J lost 4 bases, and 14 bases lay in between. CDR1 is MNHEY and CDR2 is SMNVEV in the germline V gene (reference sequence). In nucleotides, the CDR3 is TGTGCCAGCGCAACAGGCGGCCTCTATGGCTACACCTTC. Translation gives CASATGGLYGYTF.

By share, this clone ranks as medium-sized (0.01 to 0.1%). The chain employs TRBV18 and TRBJ2-5; weak D call: TRBD2 (6 bases). Trimming removed 1 base from V and 1 base from J, with 13 bases in between. The CDR3 spans 16 residues. The V gene's germline CDR1 is KGHSH and CDR2 LQKENI. The CDR3 DNA follows: TGTGCCAGCTCACCACTGTCTATGCGGGGCCAAGAGACCCAGTACTTC. It codes for CASSPLSMRGQETQYF.

At least ten counts were recorded for this clone. The gene calls are TRBV6-1 and TRBJ2-3; tentative D call: TRBD1 (6 bases). The V and J ends lost 9 bases and 3 bases respectively, with 10 bases between them. Germline V CDR1 and CDR2: MNHNS, SASEGT. The CDR3 runs to 12 residues. The CDR3 region has the DNA TGTGCCAGTCACAGGGAAACAGATACGCAGTATTTT. Translation gives CASHRETDTQYF.

This clone was observed a handful of times. The chain combines TRBV4-1 with TRBJ1-2; 8 bases are a match to TRBD1. With 4 bases clipped from V and 7 bases from J, the junction kept 11 bases outside the gene matches. CDR3 length equals 15 residues. Germline V gene lookup returns CDR1 MGHRA and CDR2 YSYEKL. The CDR3 sequence is CASSRGPDRGGGYTF. Written as DNA, the CDR3 is TGCGCCAGCAGCCGCGGACCCGACAGGGGCGGTGGCTACACCTTC.

The rearrangement links TRBV7-9 to TRBJ1-1; TRBD1 is a possible D gene (6 bases). This CDR3 comprises 15 residues. Germline CDR1 and CDR2: SEHNR and FQNEAQ (reference sequence). V was trimmed by 2 bases and J by 1 base, leaving 11 bases between them. CDR3: CASSLSRDTNTEAFF. In nucleotides, the CDR3 is TGTGCCAGCAGCTTATCTAGGGACACGAACACTGAAGCTTTCTTT.

The CDR3 DNA reads TGTGCCAGCAGCTATACAGGGGGTGACCGAGAAGCTTTCTTT. The encoded protein is CASSYTGGDREAFF. The V call is TRBV5-5, the J call TRBJ1-1; 8 bases map to TRBD1. Germline trimming cut 3 bases from V and 8 bases from J; bases unmatched to any gene: 9. The CDR3 extends over 14 amino acids. Germline-derived CDR1 and CDR2 are SGHKS and YYEKEE (reference sequence). The full variable domain, in which reference TRBV5-5 and TRBJ1-1 provide the parts outside the CDR3, is DAGVTQSPTHLIKTRGQQVTLRCSPISGHKSVSWYQQVLGQGPQFIFQYYEKEERGRGNFPDRFSARQFPNYSSELNVNALLLGDSALYLCASSYTGGDREAFFGQGTRLTVV.

The genes are TRBV2 and TRBJ1-5; D possibly corresponds to TRBD1 (5 bases). Germline V gene lookup returns CDR1 SNHLY and CDR2 FYNNEI. There are 13 residues in the CDR3. V lost 4 bases, J lost 6 bases, and 10 bases lay in between. The CDR3: CASSAGRGQPQHF. CDR3 sequence (DNA): TGTGCCAGCAGTGCAGGGAGGGGTCAGCCCCAGCATTTT.

V gene TRBV10-1 combines with J gene TRBJ2-3; TRBD2 matches at 12 bases. From germline, CDR1 is WNHNN and CDR2 SYGVQD (reference sequence). The CDR3 has 18 amino acids. The junction had 9 bases not matched to a gene; V was cut back by 1 base and J by 4 bases. The CDR3 coding sequence is TGCGCCAGCAGTGAGTGCCAGCTAGCGGGAGGGGGCCCAGATACGCAGTATTTT. Translated, it gives CASSECQLAGGGPDTQYF.